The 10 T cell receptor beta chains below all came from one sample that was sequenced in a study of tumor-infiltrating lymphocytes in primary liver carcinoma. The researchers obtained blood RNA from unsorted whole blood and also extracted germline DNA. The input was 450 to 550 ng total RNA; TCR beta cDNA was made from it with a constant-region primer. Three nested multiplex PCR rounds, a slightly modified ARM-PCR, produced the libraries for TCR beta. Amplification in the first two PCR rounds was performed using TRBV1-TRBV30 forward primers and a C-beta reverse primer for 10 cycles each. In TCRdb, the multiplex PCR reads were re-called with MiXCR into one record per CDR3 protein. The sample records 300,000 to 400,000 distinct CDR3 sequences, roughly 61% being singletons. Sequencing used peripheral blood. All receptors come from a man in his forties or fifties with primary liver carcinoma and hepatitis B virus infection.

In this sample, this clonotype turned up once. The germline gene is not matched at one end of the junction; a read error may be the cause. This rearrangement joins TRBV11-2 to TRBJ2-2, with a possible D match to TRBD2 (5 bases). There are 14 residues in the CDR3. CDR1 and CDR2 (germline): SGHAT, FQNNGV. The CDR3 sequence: CASSMDGTTGELFF. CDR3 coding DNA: TGTGCCAGCAGCATGGACGGAACCACCGGGGAGCTGTTTTTC.

The CDR3 bases are TGCAGCGCTCGGGGGCAGGAAAAACATGGCTACACCTTC. It yields the protein CSARGQEKHGYTF. The rearrangement uses TRBV29-1 and TRBJ1-2, with D perhaps matching TRBD1 (6 bases). The CDR3 has 13 residues. Trimming left V 7 bases short and J 6 bases short, with 18 bases between. From germline, CDR1 is SQVTM and CDR2 ANQGSEA.

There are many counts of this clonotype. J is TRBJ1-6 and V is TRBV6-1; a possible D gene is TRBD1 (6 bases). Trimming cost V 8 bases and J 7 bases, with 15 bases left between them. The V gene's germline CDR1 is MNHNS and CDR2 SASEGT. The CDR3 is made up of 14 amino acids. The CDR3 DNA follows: TGTGCCAGCCGAATCCCTGGACAGAATTCACCCCTCCACTTT. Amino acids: CASRIPGQNSPLHF.

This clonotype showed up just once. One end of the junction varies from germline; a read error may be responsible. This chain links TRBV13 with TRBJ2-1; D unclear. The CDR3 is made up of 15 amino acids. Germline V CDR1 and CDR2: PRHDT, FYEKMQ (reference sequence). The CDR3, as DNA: TGTGTCAGCAGCTTGGGCAGGAAGGGTCACAATGAGCAGTTCTTC. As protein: CVSSLGRKGHNEQFF.

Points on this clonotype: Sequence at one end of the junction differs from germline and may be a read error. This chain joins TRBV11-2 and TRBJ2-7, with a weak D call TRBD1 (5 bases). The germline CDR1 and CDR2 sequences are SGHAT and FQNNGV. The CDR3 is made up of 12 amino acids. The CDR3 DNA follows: TGTGCCAGCAGCTTAAGTACAGGACCTGTCTCCTTT. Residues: CASSLSTGPVSF. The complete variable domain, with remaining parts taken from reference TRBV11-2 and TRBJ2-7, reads EAGVAQSPRYKIIEKRQSVAFWCNPISGHATLYWYQQILGQGPKLLIQFQNNGVVDDSQLPKDRFSAERLKGVDSTLKIQPAKLEDSAVYLCASSLSTGPVSFGPGTRLTVT.

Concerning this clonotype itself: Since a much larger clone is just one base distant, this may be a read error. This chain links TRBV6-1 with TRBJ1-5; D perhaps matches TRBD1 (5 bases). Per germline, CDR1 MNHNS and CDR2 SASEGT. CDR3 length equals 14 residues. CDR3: CANSESGRNQPQHF. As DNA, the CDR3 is TGTGCCAACAGTGAATCAGGGCGGAATCAGCCCCAGCATTTT.

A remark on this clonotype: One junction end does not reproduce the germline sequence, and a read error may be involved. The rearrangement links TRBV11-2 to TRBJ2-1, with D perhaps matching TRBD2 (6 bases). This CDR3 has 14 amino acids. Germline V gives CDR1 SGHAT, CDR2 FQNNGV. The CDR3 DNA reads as TGTGCCAGCAGCTCAGGGACTGGTTACAATGAGCGGTTCTTC. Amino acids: CASSSGTGYNERFF. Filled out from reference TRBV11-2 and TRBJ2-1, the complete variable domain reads EAGVAQSPRYKIIEKRQSVAFWCNPISGHATLYWYQQILGQGPKLLIQFQNNGVVDDSQLPKDRFSAERLKGVDSTLKIQPAKLEDSAVYLCASSSGTGYNERFFGPGTRLTVL.

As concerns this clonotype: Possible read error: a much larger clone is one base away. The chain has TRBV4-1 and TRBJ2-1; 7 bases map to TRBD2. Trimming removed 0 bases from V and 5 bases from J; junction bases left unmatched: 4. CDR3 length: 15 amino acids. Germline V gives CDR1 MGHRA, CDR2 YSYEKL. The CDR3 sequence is CASSQDQLADNEQFF. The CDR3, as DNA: TGCGCCAGCAGCCAAGATCAGCTAGCGGACAATGAGCAGTTCTTC.

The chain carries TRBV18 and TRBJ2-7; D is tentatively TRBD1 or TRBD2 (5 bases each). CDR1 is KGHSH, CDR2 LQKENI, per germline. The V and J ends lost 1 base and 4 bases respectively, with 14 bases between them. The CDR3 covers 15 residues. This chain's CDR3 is CASSPLPGTPYEQYF. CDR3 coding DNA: TGTGCCAGCTCACCACTTCCAGGGACCCCTTACGAGCAGTACTTC.

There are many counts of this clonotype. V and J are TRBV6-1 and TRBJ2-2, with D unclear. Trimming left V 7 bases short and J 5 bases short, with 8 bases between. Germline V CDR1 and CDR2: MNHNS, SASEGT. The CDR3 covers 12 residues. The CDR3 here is CASKVPTGELFF. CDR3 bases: TGTGCCAGCAAGGTGCCTACCGGGGAGCTGTTTTTT.